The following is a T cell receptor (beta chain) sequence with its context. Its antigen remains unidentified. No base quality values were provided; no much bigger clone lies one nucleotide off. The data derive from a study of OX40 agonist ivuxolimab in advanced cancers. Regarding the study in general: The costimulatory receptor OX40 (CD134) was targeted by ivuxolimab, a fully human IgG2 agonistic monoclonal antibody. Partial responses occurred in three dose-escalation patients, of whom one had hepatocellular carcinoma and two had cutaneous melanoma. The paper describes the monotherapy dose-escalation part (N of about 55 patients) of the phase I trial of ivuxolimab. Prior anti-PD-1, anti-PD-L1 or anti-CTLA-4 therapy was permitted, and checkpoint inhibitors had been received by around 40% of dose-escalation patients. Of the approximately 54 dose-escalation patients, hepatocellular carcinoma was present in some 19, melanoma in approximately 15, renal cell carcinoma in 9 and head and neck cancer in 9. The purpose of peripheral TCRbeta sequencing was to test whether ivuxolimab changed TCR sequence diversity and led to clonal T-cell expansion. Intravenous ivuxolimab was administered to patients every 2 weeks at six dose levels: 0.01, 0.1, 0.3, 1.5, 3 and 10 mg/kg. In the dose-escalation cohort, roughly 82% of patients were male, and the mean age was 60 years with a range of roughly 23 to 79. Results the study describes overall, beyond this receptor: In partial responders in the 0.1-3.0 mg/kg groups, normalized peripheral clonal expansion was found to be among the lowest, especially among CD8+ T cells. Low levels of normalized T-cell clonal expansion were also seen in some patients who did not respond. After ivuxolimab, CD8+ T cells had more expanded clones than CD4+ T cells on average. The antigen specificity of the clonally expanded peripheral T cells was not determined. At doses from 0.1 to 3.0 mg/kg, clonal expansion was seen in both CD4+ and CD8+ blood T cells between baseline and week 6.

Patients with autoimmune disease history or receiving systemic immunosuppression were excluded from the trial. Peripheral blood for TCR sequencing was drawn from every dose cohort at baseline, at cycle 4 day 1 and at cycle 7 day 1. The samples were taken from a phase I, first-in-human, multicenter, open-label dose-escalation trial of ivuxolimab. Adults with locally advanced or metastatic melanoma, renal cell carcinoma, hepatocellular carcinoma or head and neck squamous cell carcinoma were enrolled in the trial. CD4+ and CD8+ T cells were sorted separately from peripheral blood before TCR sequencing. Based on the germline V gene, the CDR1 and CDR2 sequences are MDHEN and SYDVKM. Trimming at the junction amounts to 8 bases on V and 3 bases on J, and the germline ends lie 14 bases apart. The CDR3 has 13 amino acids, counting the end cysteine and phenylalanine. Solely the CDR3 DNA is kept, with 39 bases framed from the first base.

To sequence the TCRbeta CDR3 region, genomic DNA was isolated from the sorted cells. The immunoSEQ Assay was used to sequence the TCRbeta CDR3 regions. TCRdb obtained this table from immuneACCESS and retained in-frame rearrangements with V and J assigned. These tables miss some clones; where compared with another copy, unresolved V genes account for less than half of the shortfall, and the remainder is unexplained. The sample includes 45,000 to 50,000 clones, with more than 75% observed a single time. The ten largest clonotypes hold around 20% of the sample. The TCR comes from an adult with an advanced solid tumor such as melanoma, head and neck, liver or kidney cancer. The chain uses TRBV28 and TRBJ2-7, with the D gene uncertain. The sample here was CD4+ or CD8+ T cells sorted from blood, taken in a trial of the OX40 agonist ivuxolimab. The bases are TGTGCCAGCCTTGGGTCCATTAACTACGAGCAGTACTTC. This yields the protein CASLGSINYEQYF.